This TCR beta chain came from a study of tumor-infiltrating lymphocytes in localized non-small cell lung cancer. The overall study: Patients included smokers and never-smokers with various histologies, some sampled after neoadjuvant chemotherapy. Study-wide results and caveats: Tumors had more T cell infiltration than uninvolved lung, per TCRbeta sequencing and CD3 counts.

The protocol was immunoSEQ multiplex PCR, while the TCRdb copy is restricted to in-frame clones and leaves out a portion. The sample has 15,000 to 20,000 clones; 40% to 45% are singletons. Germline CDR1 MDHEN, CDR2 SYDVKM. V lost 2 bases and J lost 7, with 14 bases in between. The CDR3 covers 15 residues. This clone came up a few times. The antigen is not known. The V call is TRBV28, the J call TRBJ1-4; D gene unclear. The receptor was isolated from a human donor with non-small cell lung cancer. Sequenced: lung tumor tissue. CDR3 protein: CASSLIPEGGEKLFF. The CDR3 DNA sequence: TGTGCCAGCAGTTTAATCCCGGAGGGAGGTGAAAAACTGTTTTTT.